Below are 18 T cell receptor beta chains sequenced from a single sample in a study of blood T cell repertoires in COVID-19. Repertoires were generated with immunoSEQ multiplex PCR, while TCRdb's copy carries only in-frame clones and drops some. The table lists over 300,000 clones, 90% of them singletons, with roughly 6.8% in the top ten. Sequencing was carried out using peripheral blood. The receptors were sampled from a man between 18 and 35 years old with active or convalescent COVID-19.

The genes are TRBV4-3 and TRBJ1-1, with 7 bases fitting TRBD1. The CDR3 sequence is 17 residues long. The germline V gene has CDR1 LGHNA and CDR2 YSLEER. J gave up 1 base and V 1 base, and 9 bases lay outside the gene matches. As DNA, the CDR3 is TGCGCCAGCAGCCAAGGAACTCACAGGGGACCGAACACTGAAGCTTTCTTT. It is translated as CASSQGTHRGPNTEAFF.

The chain has TRBV18 and TRBJ1-2, with 8 bases aligning to TRBD1. Germline V CDR1 and CDR2: KGHSH, LQKENI. The CDR3 is 15 amino acids. The J segment lost 5 bases and the V segment lost 2 bases, leaving 7 bases of the junction unmatched. As DNA, the CDR3 is TGTGCCAGCTCACCAAATTCCGGACAGGGTTATGGCTACACCTTC. Translation gives CASSPNSGQGYGYTF.

The V gene is TRBV6-6, the J gene TRBJ1-5, with D maybe TRBD1 (6 bases). Trimming took off 2 bases at V and 3 bases at J, with 8 bases between the two ends. The CDR3 is 14 residues long. From germline, CDR1 is MNHNY and CDR2 SVGAGI (reference sequence). The CDR3 here is CASSYDRYNQPQHF. The CDR3 nucleotides read TGTGCCAGCAGTTACGACAGGTACAATCAGCCCCAGCATTTT.

This clone was counted between two and nine times. J is TRBJ1-2 and V is TRBV7-2; 7 bases are shared with TRBD1. Unmatched junction bases numbered 23, after V lost 5 bases and J lost 8 bases. This CDR3 has 18 residues. The germline CDR1 and CDR2 sequences are SGHTA and FQGNSA. The CDR3 spells CASSGPNKPEGARQGYTF. CDR3 coding DNA: TGTGCCAGCAGCGGACCTAATAAACCGGAGGGGGCGCGGCAGGGCTACACCTTC. The variable domain in full, with the rest retrieved from reference TRBV7-2 and TRBJ1-2, is GAGVSQSPSNKVTEKGKDVELRCDPISGHTALYWYRQSLGQGLEFLIYFQGNSAPDKSGLPSDRFSAERTGGSVSTLTIQRTQQEDSAVYLCASSGPNKPEGARQGYTFGSGTRLTVV.

The gene calls are TRBV29-1 and TRBJ2-3; 9 positions agree with TRBD1. CDR1 and CDR2 (germline): SQVTM, ANQGSEA. The CDR3 totals 13 residues. The V gene end was trimmed by 6 bases and the J gene end by 6 bases; junction bases not matched to a gene: 7. The chain's CDR3 is CSVPQGALDTQYF. CDR3 bases: TGCAGCGTCCCACAGGGGGCACTTGATACGCAGTATTTT.

This rearrangement joins TRBV27 to TRBJ2-2; D is uncertain. The V gene lost 4 bases and the J gene lost 4 bases, with 4 bases spanning the gap. CDR3 size: 12 residues. The germline V gene has CDR1 MNHEY and CDR2 SMNVEV (reference sequence). The CDR3 bases are TGTGCCAGCAGTTCAATCACCGGGGAGCTGTTTTTT. Protein: CASSSITGELFF.

The chain is built from TRBV28 and TRBJ1-2; D perhaps matches TRBD1 (5 bases). The V gene lost 2 bases and the J gene lost 2 bases, with 9 bases spanning the gap. This CDR3 is built from 14 residues. Germline V gene lookup returns CDR1 MDHEN and CDR2 SYDVKM. CDR3 protein: CASSLGPGNYGYTF. As DNA, the CDR3 is TGTGCCAGCAGTTTAGGCCCAGGGAACTATGGCTACACCTTC.

This clone was seen a single time. This chain joins TRBV28 and TRBJ2-4, with 8 nucleotides matching TRBD1. Per germline, CDR1 MDHEN and CDR2 SYDVKM. This CDR3 spans 18 amino acids. Trimming removed 5 bases from V and 0 bases from J; junction bases left unmatched: 12. CDR3 in DNA: TGTGCCAGCAGTCCTGAGGACAGGGCGTATCTAGCCAAAAACATTCAGTACTTC. As protein: CASSPEDRAYLAKNIQYF.

This chain uses TRBV11-2 with TRBJ2-2, with D possibly being TRBD1 (6 bases). V was pared by 4 bases and J by 4 bases, with 13 bases between. The CDR3 is 15 residues long. CDR1 is SGHAT, CDR2 FQNNGV, per germline. The CDR3 sequence is CASSSTRGPTGELFF. CDR3 bases: TGTGCCAGCAGCTCGACCAGGGGACCCACCGGGGAGCTGTTTTTT.

This clone was seen only a few times. The CDR3 bases are TGTGCCAGCAGACCGACTAGCCAACCGACCTACGAGCAGTACTTC. Residues: CASRPTSQPTYEQYF. The rearrangement links TRBV6-5 to TRBJ2-7, with TRBD2 identical over 7 bases. V trimming: 6 bases; J trimming: 2 bases; junction bases outside the gene matches: 10. There are 15 residues in the CDR3. The germline gives CDR1 MNHEY, CDR2 SVGAGI.

The chain joins TRBV6-5 to TRBJ2-3; D is perhaps TRBD2 (5 bases). With 7 bases removed from V and 3 bases from J, the gap between germline ends came to 17 bases. Germline CDR1 is MNHEY and CDR2 is SVGAGI. CDR3 length: 15 amino acids. CDR3 region: CASKTLGPKTDTQYF. CDR3 coding DNA: TGTGCCAGCAAGACACTAGGGCCAAAGACAGATACGCAGTATTTT.

The V and J genes are TRBV28 and TRBJ1-5; D not certain. The CDR3 sequence is 15 residues long. V shed 4 bases and J shed 3 bases, with 13 bases lying between them. Germline values: CDR1 MDHEN, CDR2 SYDVKM. CDR3 protein: CASSSSRLFNQPQHF. CDR3 in DNA: TGTGCCAGCAGTTCCTCTAGACTGTTCAATCAGCCCCAGCATTTT.

The rearrangement links TRBV15 to TRBJ2-2; D is unresolved. V was trimmed by 3 bases and J by 1 base, leaving 6 bases between them. CDR1 and CDR2 from the germline V gene are LNHNV and YYDKDF (reference sequence). The CDR3 spans 14 residues. The CDR3 DNA reads TGTGCCACCAGCAGTAACAGGAACACCGGGGAGCTGTTTTTT. It translates to CATSSNRNTGELFF.

The rearrangement uses TRBV25-1 and TRBJ2-7, with D perhaps matching TRBD2 (6 bases). The CDR3 is 12 amino acids. Trimming removed 6 bases from V and 3 bases from J, with 9 bases in between. The V gene's germline CDR1 is MGHDK and CDR2 SYGVNS. CDR3 in amino acids: CASRMGGYEQYF. In DNA form, the CDR3 reads TGTGCCAGCAGGATGGGGGGCTACGAGCAGTACTTC.

DNA for the CDR3: TGTGCCAGCAGCTTGGTTGCAGGGATCCCGACCGGGGAGCTGTTTTTT. Protein: CASSLVAGIPTGELFF. The V call is TRBV5-4, the J call TRBJ2-2, with D possibly matching TRBD1 (5 bases). CDR3 length equals 16 residues. The germline gives CDR1 SGHNT, CDR2 YYREEE (reference sequence). The V end was cut by 0 bases, the J end by 5 bases, with 14 bases between.

The V and J genes are TRBV11-1 and TRBJ2-1, with TRBD2 matching over 11 bases. The CDR3 covers 18 residues. CDR1 is SGHAT, CDR2 FQDESV, per germline (reference sequence). V shed 0 bases, J shed 8 bases, and the junction held 12 bases outside the gene matches. CDR3 nucleotide sequence: TGTGCCAGCAGCTTAGCATTGGCTAGCGGGGGGATTAGTGATGAGCAGTTCTTC. Protein product: CASSLALASGGISDEQFF.

The genes are TRBV24-1 and TRBJ2-3; weak D call: TRBD1 (6 bases). V gave up 5 bases and J gave up 0 bases, with 8 bases separating them. Germline lookup yields CDR1 KGHDR and CDR2 SFDVKD. CDR3 length: 14 residues. CDR3 coding DNA: TGTGCCACCAGTGCTACAGGGAGCACAGATACGCAGTATTTT. Translation: CATSATGSTDTQYF.

This clone was counted once. The rearrangement uses TRBV11-3 and TRBJ2-3; TRBD1 is a possible D gene (6 bases). The CDR3 is 16 amino acids. Germline V lookup: CDR1 SGHNT, CDR2 YENEEA. Trimming removed 5 bases at V and 2 bases at J, with 17 bases between. The CDR3 protein is CASSPMKVGATDTQYF. As DNA, the CDR3 is TGTGCCAGCAGCCCCATGAAAGTGGGGGCCACAGATACGCAGTATTTT.